The table lists the clone carrying this T cell receptor beta chain with a few counts. The data derive from a study of blood T cell repertoires in COVID-19. Study overall: Whether acute or convalescent, the COVID-19 samples came from the United States, Italy and Spain.

Authors' processing steps: It was from reference gene primer amplification that nucleated cell counts were estimated. The protocol was immunoSEQ multiplex PCR, while the TCRdb copy is restricted to in-frame clones and leaves out a portion. The D gene and trimming were derived from the DNA, and the V and J assignments and clone size from that table. The top ten hold 15% to 20% of the sample, which has some 40,000 clones, about 85% seen once. The receptor was isolated from a man aged 65-85 years with acute or convalescent COVID-19. Sequenced material: peripheral blood.

The CDR3 coding sequence is TGCAGTGCTAGTAGGGGGGGGCTGACGTATGGCTACACCTTC. Its translation: CSASRGGLTYGYTF. This chain uses TRBV20-1 with TRBJ1-2, with D possibly matching TRBD1 (6 bases). Trimming removed 3 bases at V and 5 bases at J, with 16 bases between. Per the germline V gene, CDR1 is DFQATT and CDR2 is SNEGSKA (reference sequence). The CDR3 is 14 amino acids.